This TCR beta chain was sequenced during a study of PD-1 blockade in classical Hodgkin lymphoma (dated by TCRdb to 2020 to 2022). With respect to the entire study: Nivolumab dosing was 3 mg/kg intravenously every 2 weeks, continuing until either disease progression or unacceptable toxicity. A peripheral blood immune signature of response to PD-1 blockade in classical Hodgkin lymphoma was defined using TCR beta sequencing and CyTOF. Study-level results and caveats: Newly diagnosed patients were reported to have lower baseline TCR diversity than healthy donors, and relapsed/refractory patients were reported to have lower baseline TCR diversity still. CD4+ but not CD8+ TCR diversity rose significantly by C4D1 (p=0.0027 vs p=0.16), most apparent in complete responders (p=0.02). Baseline diversity similar to that of newly diagnosed patients was observed in trial patients achieving complete response, whereas significantly lower diversity was observed in partial responders and progressors. The study was restricted to a single clinical trial cohort, and the causes of repertoire differences, possibly disease activity or prior therapy, were left undefined. Lower diversity was seen in patients whose nivolumab began less than 1 year after ASCT, and these patients were left out of later analyses so that immune reconstitution would not confound the results.

The Qiagen DNeasy kit was used to extract genomic DNA both from unsorted PBMCs and from the negatively selected CD4+ and CD8+ fractions. TCR beta CDR3 regions were subjected to amplification by immunoSEQ multiplex PCR with primers that anneal to V and J segments. A synthetic immune receptor repertoire was used to minimize amplification bias, and any residual bias was removed computationally once sequencing was done. The authors processed their data as follows. Custom Python scripts were used to quantify repertoire diversity as the Shannon entropy index. Unsorted, CD4+ and CD8+ repertoires were analyzed separately, except for combined analyses in which CD4+ and CD8+ sequences were merged in silico. Clonal expansion was defined as a frequency increase of at least 2-fold after treatment compared with C1D1, and clones undetected at baseline were assigned a pseudocount of 0.5. Clones with 0 or 1 copy at C1D1 were classified as singleton clones, and clones with 2 or more copies were classified as non-singleton clones. Clones expanded in unsorted samples were annotated as CD4+, CD8+ or unknown by matching protein sequences in sorted samples from the same patient. Diversity changes from C1D1 to C4D1 were tested in paired samples using Wilcoxon tests. Not all clones reach the TCRdb copy of this immuneACCESS table, which keeps in-frame sequences only. Checked studies attribute under half of the gap to unresolved V genes and leave the rest unexplained. That table furnishes V, J and clone size, whereas the DNA furnished D and trimming. The table for this sample lists about 96,000 clones; approximately 94% of them were counted only once. Jointly, the top ten make up 2% of the sample.

Note on this clone: Its antigen remains undetermined. Nothing much larger sits one base from this clone, and base qualities are not available.

Read against the paper, the sample's time point label means: cycle 4 day 1 (C4D1), after 5 to 7 weeks of nivolumab. Relapse after autologous stem cell transplantation had occurred in all trial patients, and cohorts A, B and C were distinguished by prior brentuximab vedotin exposure. A total of 56 patients with relapsed/refractory classical Hodgkin lymphoma made up the trial cohort, and each patient's best overall response was complete response, partial response or progressive disease. Trial patients were treated with single-agent nivolumab in the multi-cohort phase II CheckMate 205 trial. An independent review committee assessed best overall response using the 2007 International Working Group response criteria. Trial PBMCs were collected just before the start of nivolumab (C1D1) and during therapy at cycle 2 day 1 and cycle 4 day 1. After peripheral blood was drawn into 8 mL Vacutainer Cell Preparation Tubes, PBMCs were isolated by centrifugation and then cryopreserved.

CDR1 MNHEY and CDR2 SVGAGI were looked up in the germline V gene. Clipping removes 6 bases from V and 0 bases from J, with 4 as the unmatched junction base count. The CDR3 spans 15 residues, from the cysteine through the phenylalanine. Just the 45-base CDR3 DNA is kept, in frame starting at base 1. The rearranged segments are TRBV6-5 and TRBJ2-7, with 11 junctional bases fitting TRBD1. The material was peripheral blood mononuclear cells (PBMCs), obtained before the fourth cycle of nivolumab. This TCR was sampled from a human donor with classical Hodgkin lymphoma. The sequence in DNA is TGTGCCAGCAGACTCGGGACAGGGGGCTCCTACGAGCAGTACTTC. This codes for CASRLGTGGSYEQYF.